The source of this T cell receptor beta chain is a study of blood T cell repertoires in COVID-19. Study as a whole: T cells, B-cell-depleted T cells, or PBMCs provided the cDNA or gDNA that served as material.

In the authors' workflow: Amplifying reference gene primers gave estimates of nucleated cell counts. The protocol was immunoSEQ multiplex PCR, while the TCRdb copy is restricted to in-frame clones and leaves out a portion. V, J and clone size are those of that table, while D and trimming were read from the DNA. Here the sample spans 180,000 or so clones, around 86% being singletons. Germline assignment: CDR1 MNHEY and CDR2 SVGAGI. This CDR3 has 15 amino acids. Trimming removed 7 bases from V and 2 bases from J, with 14 bases in between. This clone has at least ten counts. V gene TRBV6-5 combines with J gene TRBJ2-2; maybe TRBD2 (5 bases). The TCR sequence derives from a man aged 60-69 years with acute or convalescent COVID-19. Sequencing was performed on peripheral blood. CDR3 DNA: TGTGCCAGCAAAGGACTTAGCACTAACACCGGGGAGCTGTTTTTT. Its translation: CASKGLSTNTGELFF.